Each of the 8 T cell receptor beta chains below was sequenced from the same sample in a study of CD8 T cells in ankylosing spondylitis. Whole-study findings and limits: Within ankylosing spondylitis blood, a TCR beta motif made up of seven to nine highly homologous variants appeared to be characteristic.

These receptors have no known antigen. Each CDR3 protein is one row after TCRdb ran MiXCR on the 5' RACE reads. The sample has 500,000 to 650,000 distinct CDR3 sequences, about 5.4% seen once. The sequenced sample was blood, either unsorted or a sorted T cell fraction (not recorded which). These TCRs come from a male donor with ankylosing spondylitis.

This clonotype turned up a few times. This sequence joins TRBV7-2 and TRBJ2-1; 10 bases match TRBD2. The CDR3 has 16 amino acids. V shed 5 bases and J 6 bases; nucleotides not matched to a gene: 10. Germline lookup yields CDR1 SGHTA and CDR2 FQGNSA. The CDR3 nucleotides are TGTGCCAGCAGCCCCCGGGCTAGCGGGAGTTCCAATGAGCAGTTCTTC. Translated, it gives CASSPRASGSSNEQFF.

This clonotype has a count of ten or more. CDR3 loop: CSVGTGWYNEQFF. The DNA of the CDR3 is TGCAGCGTTGGGACAGGGTGGTACAATGAGCAGTTCTTC. The rearrangement links TRBV29-1 to TRBJ2-1, with 8 nucleotides matching TRBD1. The CDR3 loop spans 13 amino acids. Germline lookup yields CDR1 SQVTM and CDR2 ANQGSEA. V gave up 4 bases and J gave up 4 bases; unmatched junction bases: 3.

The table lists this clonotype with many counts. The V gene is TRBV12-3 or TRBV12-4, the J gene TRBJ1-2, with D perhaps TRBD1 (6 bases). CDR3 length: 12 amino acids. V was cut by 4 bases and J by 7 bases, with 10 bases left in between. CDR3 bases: TGTGCCAGCAGTTCGGACAGATCTGGCTACACCTTC. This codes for CASSSDRSGYTF.

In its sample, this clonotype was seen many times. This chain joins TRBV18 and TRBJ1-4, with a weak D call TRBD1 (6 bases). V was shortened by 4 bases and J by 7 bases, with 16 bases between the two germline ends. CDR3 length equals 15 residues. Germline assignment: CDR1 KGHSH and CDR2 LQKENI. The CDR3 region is CASSLTRGVGEKLFF. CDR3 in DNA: TGTGCCAGCTCACTTACCAGGGGAGTCGGTGAAAAACTGTTTTTT.

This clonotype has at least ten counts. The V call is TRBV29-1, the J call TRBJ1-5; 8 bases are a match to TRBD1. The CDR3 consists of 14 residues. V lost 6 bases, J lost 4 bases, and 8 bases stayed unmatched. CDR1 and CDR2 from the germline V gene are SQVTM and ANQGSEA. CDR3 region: CSVAGTGDNQPQHF. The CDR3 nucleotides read TGCAGCGTAGCCGGGACAGGCGATAATCAGCCCCAGCATTTT.

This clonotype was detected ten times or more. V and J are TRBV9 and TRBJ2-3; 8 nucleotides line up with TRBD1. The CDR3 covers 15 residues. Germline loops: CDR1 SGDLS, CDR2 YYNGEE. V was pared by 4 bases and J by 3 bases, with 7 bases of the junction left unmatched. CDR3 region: CASSSRTGITDTQYF. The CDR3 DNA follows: TGTGCCAGCAGCTCTCGGACAGGGATAACAGATACGCAGTATTTT.

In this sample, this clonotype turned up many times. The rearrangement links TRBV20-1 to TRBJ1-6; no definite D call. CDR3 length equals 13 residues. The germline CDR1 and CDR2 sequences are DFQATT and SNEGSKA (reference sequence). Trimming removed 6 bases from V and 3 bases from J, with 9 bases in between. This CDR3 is CSAQTIYNSPLHF. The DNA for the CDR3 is TGCAGTGCCCAAACCATCTATAATTCACCCCTCCACTTT.

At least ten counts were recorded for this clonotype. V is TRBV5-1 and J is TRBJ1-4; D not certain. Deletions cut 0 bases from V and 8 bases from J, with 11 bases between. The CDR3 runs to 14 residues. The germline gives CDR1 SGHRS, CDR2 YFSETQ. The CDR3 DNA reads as TGCGCCAGCAGCTTGGACGCGCCGGGGGAAAAACTGTTTTTT. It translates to CASSLDAPGEKLFF. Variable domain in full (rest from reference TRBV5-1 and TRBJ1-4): KAGVTQTPRYLIKTRGQQVTLSCSPISGHRSVSWYQQTPGQGLQFLFEYFSETQRNKGNFPGRFSGRQFSNSRSEMNVSTLELGDSALYLCASSLDAPGEKLFFGSGTQLSVL.